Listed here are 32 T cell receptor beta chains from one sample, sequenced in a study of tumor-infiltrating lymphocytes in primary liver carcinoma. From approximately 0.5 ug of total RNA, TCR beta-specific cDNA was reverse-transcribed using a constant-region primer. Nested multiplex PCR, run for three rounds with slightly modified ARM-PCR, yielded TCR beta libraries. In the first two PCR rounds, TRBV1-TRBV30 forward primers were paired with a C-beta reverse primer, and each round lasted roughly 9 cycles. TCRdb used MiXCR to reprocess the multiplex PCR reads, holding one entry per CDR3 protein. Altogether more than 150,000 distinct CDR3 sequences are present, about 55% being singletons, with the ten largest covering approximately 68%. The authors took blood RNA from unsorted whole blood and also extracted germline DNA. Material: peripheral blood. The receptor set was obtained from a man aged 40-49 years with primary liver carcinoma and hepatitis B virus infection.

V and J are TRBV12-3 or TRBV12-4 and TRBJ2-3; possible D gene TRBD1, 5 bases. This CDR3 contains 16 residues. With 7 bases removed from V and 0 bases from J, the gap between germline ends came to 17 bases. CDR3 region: CASTPQGAASTDTQYF. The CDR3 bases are TGTGCCAGCACTCCCCAGGGTGCAGCTAGCACAGATACGCAGTATTTT.

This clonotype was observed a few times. The CDR3 DNA follows: TGTGCCAGCAGTTTTAAAACGGGAGGGGTAGATACGCAGTATTTT. Its protein product is CASSFKTGGVDTQYF. V usage is TRBV12-3 or TRBV12-4 and J usage is TRBJ2-3; 8 positions match TRBD2. The J segment lost 5 bases and the V segment lost 3 bases, leaving 7 bases of the junction unmatched. The CDR3 consists of 15 residues.

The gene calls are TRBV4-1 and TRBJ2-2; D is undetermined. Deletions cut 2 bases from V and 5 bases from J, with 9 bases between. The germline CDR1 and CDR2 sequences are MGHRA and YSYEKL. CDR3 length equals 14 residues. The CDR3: CASSQTWLTGELFF. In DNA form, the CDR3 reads TGCGCCAGCAGCCAAACGTGGCTGACCGGGGAGCTGTTTTTT.

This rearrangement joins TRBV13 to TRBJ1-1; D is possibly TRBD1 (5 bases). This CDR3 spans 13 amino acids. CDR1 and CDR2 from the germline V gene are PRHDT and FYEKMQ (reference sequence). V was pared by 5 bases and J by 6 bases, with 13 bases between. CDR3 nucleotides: TGTGCCAGCAGCCTACCCGGGGCGGCTGAAGCTTTCTTT. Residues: CASSLPGAAEAFF.

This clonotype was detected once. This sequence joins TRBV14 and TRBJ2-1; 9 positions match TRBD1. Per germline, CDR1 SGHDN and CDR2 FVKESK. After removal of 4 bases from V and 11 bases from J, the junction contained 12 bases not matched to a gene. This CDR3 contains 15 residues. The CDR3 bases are TGTGCCAGCAGCCCCACAGGGGGCGTAGGGAATAAGCAGTTCTTC. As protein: CASSPTGGVGNKQFF.

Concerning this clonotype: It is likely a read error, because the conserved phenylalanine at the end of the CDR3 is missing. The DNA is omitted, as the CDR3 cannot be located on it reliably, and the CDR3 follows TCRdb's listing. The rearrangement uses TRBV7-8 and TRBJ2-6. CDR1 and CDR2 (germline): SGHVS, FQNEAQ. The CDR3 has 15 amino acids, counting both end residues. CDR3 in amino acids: CASSLGVAGANVMTS.

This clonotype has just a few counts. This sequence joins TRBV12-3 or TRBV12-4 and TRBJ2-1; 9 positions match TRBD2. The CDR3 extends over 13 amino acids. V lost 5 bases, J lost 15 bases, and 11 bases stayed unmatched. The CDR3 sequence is CASSQGLATGRFF. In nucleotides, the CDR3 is TGTGCCAGCAGTCAAGGACTAGCGACAGGACGGTTCTTC.

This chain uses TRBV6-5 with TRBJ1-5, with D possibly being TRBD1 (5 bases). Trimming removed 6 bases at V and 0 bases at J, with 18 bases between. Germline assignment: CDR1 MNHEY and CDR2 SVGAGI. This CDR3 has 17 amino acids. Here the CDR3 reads CASSLPSTGDSNQPQHF. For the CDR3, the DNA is TGTGCCAGCAGCCTTCCCTCGACGGGGGATAGCAATCAGCCCCAGCATTTT.

CDR3 loop: CASSSTGLAEYNEQFF. The DNA of the CDR3 is TGTGCCAGCAGTTCAACGGGACTAGCCGAATACAATGAGCAGTTCTTC. The chain is built from TRBV6-6 and TRBJ2-1; 9 positions match TRBD2. V was clipped by 4 bases and J by 4 bases; unmatched bases: 8. The V gene's germline CDR1 is MNHNY and CDR2 SVGAGI (reference sequence). The CDR3 contains 16 residues.

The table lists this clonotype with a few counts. The CDR3 coding sequence is TGTGCCAGCAGCCGCCTGGGGCCCGGGGGGCCGAGCTCCTACAATGAGCAGTTCTTC. It yields the protein CASSRLGPGGPSSYNEQFF. The V and J genes are TRBV11-2 and TRBJ2-1; TRBD2 might be the D (7 bases). Germline CDR1 and CDR2: SGHAT and FQNNGV. V dropped 5 bases and J dropped 0 bases, with 23 bases sitting between them. This CDR3 is built from 19 residues.

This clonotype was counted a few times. The CDR3 here is CASSYQRDGSYEQYF. In DNA, the CDR3 is TGTGCCAGCAGTTACCAGCGGGACGGCTCCTACGAGCAGTACTTC. This rearrangement joins TRBV6-2 or TRBV6-3 to TRBJ2-7; 7 bases agree with TRBD2. The CDR3 covers 15 residues. Germline V gives CDR1 MNHEY, CDR2 SVGEGT. The J segment lost 0 bases and the V segment lost 2 bases, leaving 4 bases of the junction unmatched.

CDR3 nucleotide sequence: TGTGCCAGCAGCAACGGGAGGCCCACTCGCAATGAGCAGTTCTTC. Translation gives CASSNGRPTRNEQFF. The chain recombines TRBV5-4 with TRBJ2-1; TRBD2 matches 7 bases. This CDR3 region has 15 residues. Trimming at V came to 4 bases and at J to 6 bases, leaving 10 bases not matched to a gene. Germline CDR1 is SGHNT and CDR2 is YYREEE (reference sequence).

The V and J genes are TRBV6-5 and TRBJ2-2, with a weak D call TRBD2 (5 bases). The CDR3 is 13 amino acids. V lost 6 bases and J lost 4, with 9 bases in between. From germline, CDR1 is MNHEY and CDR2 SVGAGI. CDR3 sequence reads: CASRRGPTGELFF. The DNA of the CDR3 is TGTGCCAGCAGGAGAGGGCCCACCGGGGAGCTGTTTTTT.

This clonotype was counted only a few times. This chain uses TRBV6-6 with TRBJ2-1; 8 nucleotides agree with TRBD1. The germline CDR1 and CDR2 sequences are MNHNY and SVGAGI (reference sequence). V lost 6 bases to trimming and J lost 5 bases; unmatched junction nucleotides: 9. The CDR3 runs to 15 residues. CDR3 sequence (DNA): TGTGCCAGCAGCTACGACAGGGGTATCAACAATGAGCAGTTCTTC. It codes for CASSYDRGINNEQFF.

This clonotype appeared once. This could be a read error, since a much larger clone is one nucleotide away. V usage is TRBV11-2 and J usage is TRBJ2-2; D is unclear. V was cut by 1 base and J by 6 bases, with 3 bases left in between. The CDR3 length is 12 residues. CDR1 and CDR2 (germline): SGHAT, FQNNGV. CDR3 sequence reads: CASSLGAGELFF. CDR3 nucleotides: TGTGCCAGCAGCTTAGGTGCCGGGGAGCTGTTTTTT.

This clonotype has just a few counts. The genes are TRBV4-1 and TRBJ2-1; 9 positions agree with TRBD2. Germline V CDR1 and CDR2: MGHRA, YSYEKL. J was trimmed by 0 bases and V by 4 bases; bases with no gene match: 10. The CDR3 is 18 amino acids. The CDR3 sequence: CASSPRGIAGDSYNEQFF. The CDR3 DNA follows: TGCGCCAGCAGCCCGAGGGGGATAGCGGGAGACTCCTACAATGAGCAGTTCTTC.

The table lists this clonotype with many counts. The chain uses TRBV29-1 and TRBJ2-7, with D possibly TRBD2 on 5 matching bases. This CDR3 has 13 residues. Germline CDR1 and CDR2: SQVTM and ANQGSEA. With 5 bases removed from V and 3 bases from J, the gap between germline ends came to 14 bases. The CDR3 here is CSVRNREGYEQYF. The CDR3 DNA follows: TGCAGCGTTAGGAACCGCGAGGGCTACGAGCAGTACTTC.

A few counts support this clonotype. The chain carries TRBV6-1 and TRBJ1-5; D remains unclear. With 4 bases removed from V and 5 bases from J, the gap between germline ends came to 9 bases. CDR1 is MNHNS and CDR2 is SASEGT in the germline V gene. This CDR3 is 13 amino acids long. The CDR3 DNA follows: TGTGCCAGCAGTGCCGAGTTCGATCAGCCCCAGCATTTT. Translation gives CASSAEFDQPQHF.

The CDR3: CASSLGLASHEQFF. The CDR3 DNA follows: TGTGCCAGCAGCCTTGGACTAGCTAGCCATGAGCAGTTCTTC. This rearrangement joins TRBV5-4 to TRBJ2-1; TRBD2 matches at 8 bases. This CDR3 contains 14 residues. Germline CDR1 SGHNT, CDR2 YYREEE (reference sequence). Trimming removed 4 bases from V and 8 bases from J; junction bases left unmatched: 8.

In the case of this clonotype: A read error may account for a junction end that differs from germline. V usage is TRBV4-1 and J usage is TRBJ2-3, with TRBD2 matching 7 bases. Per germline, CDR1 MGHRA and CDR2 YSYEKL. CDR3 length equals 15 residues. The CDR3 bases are TGCGCCAGCAGCCTAGGGCCTAGCGGCACAGGTACGAAGTATTTT. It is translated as CASSLGPSGTGTKYF.

The DNA for the CDR3 is TGTGCCAGCAGTTTAGCCGGGGACGACGGAACAGATACGCAGTATTTT. Its translation: CASSLAGDDGTDTQYF. V gene TRBV12-3 or TRBV12-4 combines with J gene TRBJ2-3, with D perhaps being TRBD1 or TRBD2 (5 bases each). V was trimmed by 0 bases and J by 3 bases, leaving 13 bases between them. This CDR3 contains 16 residues.

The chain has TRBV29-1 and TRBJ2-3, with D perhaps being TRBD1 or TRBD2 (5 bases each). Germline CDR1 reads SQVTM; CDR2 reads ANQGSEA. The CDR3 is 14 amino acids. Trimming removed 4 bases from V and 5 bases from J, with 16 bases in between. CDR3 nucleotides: TGCAGCGTTGTGGTCGGGGCAGGGCTAGATACGCAGTATTTT. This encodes CSVVVGAGLDTQYF.

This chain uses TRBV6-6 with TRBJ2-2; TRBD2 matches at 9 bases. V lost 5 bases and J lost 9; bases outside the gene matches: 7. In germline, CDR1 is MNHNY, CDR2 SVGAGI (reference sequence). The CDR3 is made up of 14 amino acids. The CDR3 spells CASSPGLATRELFF. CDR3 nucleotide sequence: TGTGCCAGCAGTCCGGGACTAGCTACCCGGGAGCTGTTTTTT.

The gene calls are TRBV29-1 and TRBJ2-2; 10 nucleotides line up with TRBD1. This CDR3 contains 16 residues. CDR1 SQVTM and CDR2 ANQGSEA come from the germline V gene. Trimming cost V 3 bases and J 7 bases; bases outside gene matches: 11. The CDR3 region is CSVEDAGQGFGGELFF. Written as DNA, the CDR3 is TGCAGCGTTGAGGATGCGGGACAGGGGTTTGGCGGGGAGCTGTTTTTT.

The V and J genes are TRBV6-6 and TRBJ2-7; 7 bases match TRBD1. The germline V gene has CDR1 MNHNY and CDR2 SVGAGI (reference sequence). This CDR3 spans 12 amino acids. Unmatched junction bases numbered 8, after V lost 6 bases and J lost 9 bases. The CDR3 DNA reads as TGTGCCAGCAGGAACACAGGGGACGGGCAGTACTTC. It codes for CASRNTGDGQYF.

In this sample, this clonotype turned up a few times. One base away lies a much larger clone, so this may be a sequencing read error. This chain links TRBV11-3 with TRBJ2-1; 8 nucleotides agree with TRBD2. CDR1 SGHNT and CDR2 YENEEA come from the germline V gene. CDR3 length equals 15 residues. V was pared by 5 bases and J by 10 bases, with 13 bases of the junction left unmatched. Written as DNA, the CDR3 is TGTGCCAGCAGCCGCGGGGTAGCGGGAATGAACGAGCAGTTCTTC. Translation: CASSRGVAGMNEQFF.

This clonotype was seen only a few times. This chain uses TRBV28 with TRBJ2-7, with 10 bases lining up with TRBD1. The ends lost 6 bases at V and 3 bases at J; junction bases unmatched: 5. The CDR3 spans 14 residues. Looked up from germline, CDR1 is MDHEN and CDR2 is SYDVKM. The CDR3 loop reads CASRTTGGGYEQYF. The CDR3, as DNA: TGTGCCAGCAGAACGACAGGGGGCGGCTACGAGCAGTACTTC. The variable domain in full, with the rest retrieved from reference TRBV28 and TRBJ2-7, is DVKVTQSSRYLVKRTGEKVFLECVQDMDHENMFWYRQDPGLGLRLIYFSYDVKMKEKGDIPEGYSVSREKKERFSLILESASTNQTSMYLCASRTTGGGYEQYFGPGTRLTVT.

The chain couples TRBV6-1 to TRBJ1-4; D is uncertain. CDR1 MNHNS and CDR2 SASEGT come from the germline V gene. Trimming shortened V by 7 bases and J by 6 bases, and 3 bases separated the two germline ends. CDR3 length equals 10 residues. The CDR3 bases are TGTGCCAGCAATTATGAAAAACTGTTTTTT. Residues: CASNYEKLFF.

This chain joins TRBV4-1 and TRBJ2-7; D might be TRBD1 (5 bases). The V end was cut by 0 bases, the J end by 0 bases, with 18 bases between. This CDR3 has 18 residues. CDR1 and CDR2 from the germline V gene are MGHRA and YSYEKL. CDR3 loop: CASSQDSHSGASSYEQYF. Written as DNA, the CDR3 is TGCGCCAGCAGCCAAGACTCCCACTCTGGGGCAAGCTCCTACGAGCAGTACTTC.

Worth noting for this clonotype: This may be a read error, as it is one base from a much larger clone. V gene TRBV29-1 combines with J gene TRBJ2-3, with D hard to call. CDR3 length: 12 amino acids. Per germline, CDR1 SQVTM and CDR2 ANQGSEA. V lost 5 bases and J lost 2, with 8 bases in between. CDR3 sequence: CSVFYSTDTQYF. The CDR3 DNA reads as TGCAGCGTTTTTTACTCCACAGATACGCAGTATTTT.

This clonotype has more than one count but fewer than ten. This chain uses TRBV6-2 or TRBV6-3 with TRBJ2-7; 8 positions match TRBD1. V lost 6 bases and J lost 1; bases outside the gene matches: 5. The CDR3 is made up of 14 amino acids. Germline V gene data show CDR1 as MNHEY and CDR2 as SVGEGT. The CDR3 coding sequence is TGTGCCAGCAGGGACAGGGAATCGTCCTACGAGCAGTACTTC. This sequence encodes CASRDRESSYEQYF.

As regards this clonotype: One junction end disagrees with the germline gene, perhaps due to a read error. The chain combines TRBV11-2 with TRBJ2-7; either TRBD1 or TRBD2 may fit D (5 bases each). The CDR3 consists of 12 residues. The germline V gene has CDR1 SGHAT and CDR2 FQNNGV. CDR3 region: CASIPGGYEQYF. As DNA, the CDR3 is TGTGCTAGCATCCCTGGGGGCTACGAGCAGTACTTC.